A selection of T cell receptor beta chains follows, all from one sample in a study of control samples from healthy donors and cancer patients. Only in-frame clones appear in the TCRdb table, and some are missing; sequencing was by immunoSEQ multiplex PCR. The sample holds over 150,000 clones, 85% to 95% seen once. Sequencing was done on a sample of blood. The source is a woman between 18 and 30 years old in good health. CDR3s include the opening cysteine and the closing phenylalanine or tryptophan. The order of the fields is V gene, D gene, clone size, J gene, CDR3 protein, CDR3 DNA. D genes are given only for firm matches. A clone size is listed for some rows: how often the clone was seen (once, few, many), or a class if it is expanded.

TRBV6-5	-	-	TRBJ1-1	CASRRRTEAFF	TGTGCCAGCAGACGACGGACTGAAGCTTTCTTT
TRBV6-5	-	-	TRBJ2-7	CAVARATGNYEQYF	TGTGCCGTGGCTAGGGCAACGGGGAACTACGAGCAGTACTTC
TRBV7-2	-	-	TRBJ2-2	CASSAWGGGGGTGELFF	TGTGCCAGCAGCGCCTGGGGAGGGGGCGGCGGCACCGGGGAGCTGTTTTTT
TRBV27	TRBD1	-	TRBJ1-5	CASRGDRDNQPQHF	TGTGCCAGCAGGGGGGACAGGGACAATCAGCCCCAGCATTTT
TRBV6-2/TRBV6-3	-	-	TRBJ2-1	CASSSVNPKFYNEQFF	TGTGCCAGCAGTTCAGTAAATCCAAAATTCTACAATGAGCAGTTCTTC
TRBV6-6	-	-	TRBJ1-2	CASSLLGRLYGYTF	TGTGCCAGCAGCCTCCTTGGCAGACTCTATGGCTACACCTTC
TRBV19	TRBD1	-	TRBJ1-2	CASSIQDRGDYGYTF	TGTGCCAGTAGTATACAGGACAGGGGAGACTATGGCTACACCTTC
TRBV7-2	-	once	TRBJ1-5	CASSWGTDRPSGPQHF	TGTGCCAGCAGCTGGGGGACCGACAGGCCCTCAGGTCCCCAGCATTTT
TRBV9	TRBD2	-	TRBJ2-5	CASSMSGRAGETQYF	TGTGCCAGCAGCATGAGCGGGAGGGCGGGGGAGACCCAGTACTTC
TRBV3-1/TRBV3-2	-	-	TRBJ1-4	CASSQEVQISNEKLFF	TGTGCCAGCAGCCAAGAGGTACAGATATCTAATGAAAAACTGTTTTTT
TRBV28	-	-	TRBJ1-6	CASSHGQGMTPLHF	TGTGCCAGCTCCCATGGGCAGGGTATGACACCCCTCCACTTT
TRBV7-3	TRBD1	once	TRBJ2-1	CASSPTPGQGMNNEQFF	TGTGCCAGCAGCCCCACCCCGGGACAGGGAATGAACAATGAGCAGTTCTTC
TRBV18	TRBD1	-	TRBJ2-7	CASSPPSSGQSLFRYF	TGTGCCAGCTCACCACCGTCGTCGGGACAGTCTCTGTTTCGGTACTTC
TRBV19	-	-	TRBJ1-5	CATSGQGFSQPQHF	TGTGCCACCTCGGGACAAGGATTTTCTCAGCCCCAGCATTTT
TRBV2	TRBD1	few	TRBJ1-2	CASSEQGANYGYTF	TGTGCCAGCAGTGAGCAGGGGGCTAACTATGGCTACACCTTC
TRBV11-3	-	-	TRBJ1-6	CASSLMDSPLHF	TGTGCCAGCAGCTTAATGGATTCACCCCTCCACTTT
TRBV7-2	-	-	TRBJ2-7	CASSLIGGVGEQYF	TGTGCCAGCAGCTTAATTGGAGGGGTTGGCGAGCAGTACTTC
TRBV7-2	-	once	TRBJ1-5	CASSSRDLYDQPQHF	TGTGCCAGCAGCTCACGGGACCTTTACGATCAGCCCCAGCATTTT
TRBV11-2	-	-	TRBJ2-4	CASSFRGRIQYF	TGTGCCAGCAGCTTCCGGGGCCGTATTCAGTACTTC
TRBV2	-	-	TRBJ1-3	CASKVESGNTIYF	TGTGCCAGCAAGGTAGAGAGTGGAAACACCATATATTTT
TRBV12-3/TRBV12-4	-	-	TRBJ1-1	CASSRRGEAFF	TGTGCCAGCAGTCGGAGGGGGGAAGCTTTCTTT
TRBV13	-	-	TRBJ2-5	CASSLDPAGHQYF	TGTGCCAGCAGCTTAGATCCAGCGGGACACCAGTACTTC
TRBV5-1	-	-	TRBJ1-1	CASSLGARQNTEAFF	TGCGCCAGCAGCTTGGGGGCTCGGCAGAACACTGAAGCTTTCTTT
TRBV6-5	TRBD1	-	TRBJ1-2	CASSLKGASGYTF	TGTGCCAGCAGTTTAAAGGGGGCGTCTGGCTACACCTTC
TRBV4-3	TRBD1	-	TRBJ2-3	CASSQAGTGVPDTQYF	TGCGCCAGCAGCCAAGCCGGGACAGGGGTCCCAGATACGCAGTATTTT